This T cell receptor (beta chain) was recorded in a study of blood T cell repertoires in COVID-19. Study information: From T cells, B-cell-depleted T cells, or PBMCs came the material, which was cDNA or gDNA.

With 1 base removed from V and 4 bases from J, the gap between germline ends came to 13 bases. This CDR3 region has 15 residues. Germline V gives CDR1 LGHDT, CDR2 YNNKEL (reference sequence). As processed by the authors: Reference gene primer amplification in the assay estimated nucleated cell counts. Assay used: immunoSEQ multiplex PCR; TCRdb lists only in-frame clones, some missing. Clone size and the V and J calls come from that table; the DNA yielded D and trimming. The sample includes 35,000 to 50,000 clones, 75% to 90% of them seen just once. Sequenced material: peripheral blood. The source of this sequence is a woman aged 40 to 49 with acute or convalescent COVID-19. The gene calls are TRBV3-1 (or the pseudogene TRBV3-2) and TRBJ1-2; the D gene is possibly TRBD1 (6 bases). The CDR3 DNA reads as TGTGCCAGCAGCCAAGTAAACAGGGCAACCTATGGCTACACCTTC. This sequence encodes CASSQVNRATYGYTF.